Shown below are 23 T cell receptor beta chains from a single sample sequenced in a study of T cells in Graves' hyperthyroidism and ophthalmopathy. The TCR beta CDR3 regions underwent amplification using RNA transcripts as the source. Primed by the HTBI set, a first-round RT-PCR was run on the TCR CDR3. TCRdb redid the calling of the multiplex PCR reads with MiXCR, one entry per CDR3 protein. The repertoire holds more than 350,000 distinct CDR3 sequences, 12% to 15% seen once, with about 21% in the top ten. The sample comprised blood. Receptors originate from a woman in her fifties or sixties with Graves' ophthalmopathy.

This clonotype has at least ten counts. The chain uses TRBV20-1 and TRBJ2-5; tentatively, D is TRBD2 (5 bases). CDR3 length equals 15 residues. Trimming removed 6 bases from V and 2 bases from J, with 19 bases in between. CDR1 DFQATT and CDR2 SNEGSKA come from the germline V gene (reference sequence). CDR3 in amino acids: CSATRGAEPQETQYF. CDR3 coding DNA: TGCAGTGCAACTAGAGGAGCGGAGCCTCAAGAGACCCAGTACTTC.

This clonotype was recorded a few times. The chain employs TRBV7-3 and TRBJ2-1, with D possibly called TRBD1 or TRBD2 (5 bases each). Germline V gives CDR1 SGHTA, CDR2 FQGTGA. The CDR3 consists of 14 residues. V dropped 1 base and J dropped 5 bases, with 9 bases sitting between them. CDR3 nucleotides: TGTGCCAGCAGCTTAAGGGGACCCGACAATGAGCAGTTCTTC. The encoded protein is CASSLRGPDNEQFF.

This clonotype showed up many times. The chain has TRBV10-3 and TRBJ2-7; the match to TRBD1 covers 9 bases. Germline V lookup: CDR1 ENHRY, CDR2 SYGVKD. The CDR3 consists of 14 residues. Trimming took 7 bases from V and 6 from J; bases not matched to a gene: 10. The CDR3 sequence is CAITPGQGRGEQYF. The CDR3 DNA sequence: TGTGCCATCACCCCGGGACAGGGAAGGGGCGAGCAGTACTTC.

Turning to this clonotype: A read error may be the cause here, since a much bigger clone is one base away. This sequence joins TRBV5-5 and TRBJ1-1; weak D call: TRBD1 (6 bases). V lost 3 bases to trimming and J lost 6 bases, with 24 bases between them. The CDR3 extends over 17 amino acids. Germline values: CDR1 SGHKS, CDR2 YYEKEE (reference sequence). CDR3 bases: TGTGCCAGCAGCTCGAATACACCGGGGGCTAGGCGGGCTGAAGCTTTCTTT. This translates into CASSSNTPGARRAEAFF.

At least ten counts were recorded for this clonotype. The chain recombines TRBV2 with TRBJ2-3, with 12 positions matching TRBD2. The V gene's germline CDR1 is SNHLY and CDR2 FYNNEI. J was trimmed by 0 bases and V by 6 bases; bases with no gene match: 4. This CDR3 has 16 amino acids. The CDR3 sequence is CASSGLAGISTDTQYF. CDR3 in DNA: TGTGCCAGCAGCGGACTAGCGGGAATTAGCACAGATACGCAGTATTTT.

This clonotype has a count of ten or more. The chain recombines TRBV5-1 with TRBJ1-1; D not certain. Germline V lookup: CDR1 SGHRS, CDR2 YFSETQ. Trimming left V 0 bases short and J 6 bases short, with 9 bases between. The length of the CDR3 is 13 residues. Here the CDR3 reads CASSLGQASEAFF. The CDR3 nucleotides are TGCGCCAGCAGCTTGGGCCAGGCCTCTGAAGCTTTCTTT.

This clonotype was detected only a few times. The gene calls are TRBV9 and TRBJ2-7; D is unclear. The V end was cut by 2 bases, the J end by 2 bases, with 8 bases between. Germline V gene sequence: CDR1 SGDLS, CDR2 YYNGEE. The CDR3 totals 13 residues. The CDR3 nucleotides read TGTGCCAGCAGCGTTGAGCCGACCTACGAGCAGTACTTC. Amino acid sequence: CASSVEPTYEQYF.

This clonotype came up many times. V gene TRBV5-1 combines with J gene TRBJ1-1; unclear D gene. Trimming shortened V by 5 bases and J by 0 bases, and 11 bases separated the two germline ends. Germline values: CDR1 SGHRS, CDR2 YFSETQ. The CDR3 contains 14 residues. CDR3 sequence reads: CASRVQSMNTEAFF. The CDR3 DNA reads as TGCGCCAGCAGGGTACAGTCCATGAACACTGAAGCTTTCTTT.

This clonotype was counted many times. The chain recombines TRBV2 with TRBJ2-7, with unresolved D. Trimming cost V 2 bases and J 0 bases, with 11 bases left between them. This CDR3 region has 15 residues. Germline V lookup: CDR1 SNHLY, CDR2 FYNNEI. As DNA, the CDR3 is TGTGCCAGCAGTGAATTGGGTGGGGTCTCCTACGAGCAGTACTTC. Protein sequence: CASSELGGVSYEQYF.

At least ten counts were recorded for this clonotype. The V and J genes are TRBV29-1 and TRBJ2-7; tentative D call: TRBD2 (5 bases). V was pared by 1 base and J by 4 bases, with 14 bases between. The CDR3 has 14 residues. Germline CDR1 reads SQVTM; CDR2 reads ANQGSEA. CDR3 residues: CSVEVASGGYEQYF. The CDR3 DNA reads TGCAGCGTTGAAGTTGCCAGCGGTGGGTACGAGCAGTACTTC.

Comment on this clonotype: This clone may be a read error of a much larger clone one base away. The chain combines TRBV30 with TRBJ1-1; 9 nucleotides align to TRBD1. Looked up from germline, CDR1 is GTSNPN and CDR2 is SVGIG (reference sequence). J was trimmed by 6 bases and V by 4 bases; bases with no gene match: 9. CDR3 length equals 14 residues. For the CDR3, the DNA is TGTGCCTGGAACCGGGACAGGGCTGGCGCTGAAGCTTTCTTT. Translation gives CAWNRDRAGAEAFF.

This clonotype was counted a few times. This chain uses TRBV15 with TRBJ2-1; 8 bases map to TRBD2. V was clipped by 0 bases and J by 0 bases; unmatched bases: 10. The CDR3 loop spans 19 amino acids. The germline V gene has CDR1 LNHNV and CDR2 YYDKDF (reference sequence). In DNA form, the CDR3 reads TGTGCCACCAGCAGAGATTGGGGTAGCGGGGCAAGCTCCTACAATGAGCAGTTCTTC. Its translation is CATSRDWGSGASSYNEQFF. The full variable domain, rest sourced from reference TRBV15 and TRBJ2-1, is DAMVIQNPRYQVTQFGKPVTLSCSQTLNHNVMYWYQQKSSQAPKLLFHYYDKDFNNEADTPDNFQSRRPNTSFCFLDIRSPGLGDTAMYLCATSRDWGSGASSYNEQFFGPGTRLTVL.

The table lists this clonotype with many counts. V gene TRBV5-1 combines with J gene TRBJ2-3; D perhaps matches TRBD2 (6 bases). V was cut by 0 bases and J by 2 bases, with 13 bases left in between. Per the germline V gene, CDR1 is SGHRS and CDR2 is YFSETQ. The CDR3 loop spans 16 amino acids. Here the CDR3 reads CASSLAGREVTDTQYF. DNA for the CDR3: TGCGCCAGCAGCTTGGCGGGCAGGGAGGTCACAGATACGCAGTATTTT.

This clonotype turned up a few times. The genes are TRBV7-9 and TRBJ2-7, with 12 bases lining up with TRBD2. The CDR3 loop spans 16 amino acids. In germline, CDR1 is SEHNR, CDR2 FQNEAQ (reference sequence). Trimming took 4 bases from V and 3 from J; bases not matched to a gene: 7. The CDR3 sequence: CASSSVLAGGLYEQYF. In DNA form, the CDR3 reads TGTGCCAGCAGCTCAGTCCTAGCGGGAGGGCTCTACGAGCAGTACTTC.

This clonotype has only a few counts. This rearrangement joins TRBV15 to TRBJ2-5; 12 bases agree with TRBD1. With 5 bases clipped from V and 4 bases from J, the junction kept 5 bases outside the gene matches. Germline V gene lookup returns CDR1 LNHNV and CDR2 YYDKDF (reference sequence). The CDR3 runs 15 residues. This chain's CDR3 is CATSAGTGGRETQYF. The CDR3 DNA reads as TGTGCCACCAGCGCCGGGACAGGGGGCCGAGAGACCCAGTACTTC.

V gene TRBV12-3 or TRBV12-4 combines with J gene TRBJ1-1, with a weak D call TRBD1 (5 bases). The V gene lost 6 bases and the J gene lost 4 bases, with 15 bases spanning the gap. CDR3 length equals 14 residues. This chain's CDR3 is CASSQWGGGTEAFF. As DNA, the CDR3 is TGTGCCAGCAGCCAATGGGGGGGTGGCACTGAAGCTTTCTTT.

The chain couples TRBV19 to TRBJ1-5; D unclear. V gave up 5 bases and J gave up 5 bases, with 16 bases separating them. Germline CDR1 reads LNHDA; CDR2 reads SQIVND (reference sequence). CDR3 length: 15 residues. The CDR3 here is CASSPLDAGDQPQHF. In DNA form, the CDR3 reads TGTGCCAGTAGTCCCCTCGACGCCGGGGATCAGCCCCAGCATTTT.

This clonotype was picked up a small number of times. An end of the junction does not agree with germline; a read error may underlie this. The chain is built from TRBV19 and TRBJ1-1; a possible D gene is TRBD1 (5 bases). The CDR3 runs 16 residues. Germline assignment: CDR1 LNHDA and CDR2 SQIVND (reference sequence). The CDR3 coding sequence is TGTGCCAGTAGTGGTGGGGGTTTTAGGGGAAACATTGAAGCTTTCTTT. Translating gives CASSGGGFRGNIEAFF.

This clonotype was counted a few times. At one boundary the junction diverges from the germline segment, which might be a read error. This chain uses TRBV28 with TRBJ1-1; D is undetermined. Germline CDR1 is MDHEN and CDR2 is SYDVKM. The CDR3 is 14 amino acids. This CDR3 reads CVSSLGWRTTEAFF. Written as DNA, the CDR3 is TGTGTCAGCAGTTTAGGGTGGAGGACCACTGAAGCTTTCTTT.

This clonotype was counted at least ten times. The chain recombines TRBV7-2 with TRBJ2-1; D not resolved. Looked up from germline, CDR1 is SGHTA and CDR2 is FQGNSA. The CDR3 totals 14 residues. Trimming cost V 1 base and J 4 bases, with 8 bases left between them. CDR3 nucleotides: TGTGCCAGCAGCTTAGTGAACTTTTACAATGAGCAGTTCTTC. It translates to CASSLVNFYNEQFF.

This clonotype has ten or more counts. The chain uses TRBV20-1 and TRBJ2-5; no definite D call. With 3 bases removed from V and 2 bases from J, the gap between germline ends came to 16 bases. Germline assignment: CDR1 DFQATT and CDR2 SNEGSKA (reference sequence). The CDR3 length is 15 residues. CDR3 sequence (DNA): TGCAGTGCTAGGGCCACGGCTCCAGTTCAAGAGACCCAGTACTTC. This translates into CSARATAPVQETQYF.

This clonotype was picked up many times. The V call is TRBV20-1, the J call TRBJ2-3; TRBD2 matches 9 bases. Germline V gene sequence: CDR1 DFQATT, CDR2 SNEGSKA (reference sequence). This CDR3 is built from 16 residues. Losses at the gene ends were 5 bases for V and 6 bases for J; bases not matched to a gene: 15. CDR3 DNA sequence: TGCAGTGCTCCCCGGGAAGGTAGCGGGAGTTTGGATACGCAGTATTTT. Amino acids: CSAPREGSGSLDTQYF.

The table lists this clonotype with many counts. The chain has TRBV11-2 and TRBJ2-1; D is possibly TRBD2 (6 bases). This CDR3 has 17 residues. V was pared by 1 base and J by 0 bases, with 13 bases between. Germline CDR1 reads SGHAT; CDR2 reads FQNNGV. The DNA for the CDR3 is TGTGCCAGCAGCTTAGCTCGGACTATCCTCTCCTACAATGAGCAGTTCTTC. It is translated as CASSLARTILSYNEQFF.